What follows describes a single TCR beta chain. Its specificity is unknown. The record originates from a study of cytomegalovirus exposure and HLA in healthy donors. Turning to the study itself: Genotyping showed around 80% of fewer than 500 donors falling in the Caucasian-associated ancestry cluster. Study conclusions and caveats: There were some public TCRs occurring in many donors, but most TCR sequences were rare. Indistinguishable V segments, including TRBV6-2 and TRBV6-3, were excluded. There was a cluster of highly shared sequence variants that was likely a sequencing artifact.

CDR1 KGHSH and CDR2 LQKENI come from the germline V gene. Unmatched junction bases numbered 5, after V lost 6 bases and J lost 5 bases. CDR3 length: 15 residues. The PCR ran on 60 Vbeta and 13 Jbeta primers. TCRdb's copy holds only in-frame clones and misses some; the assay was immunoSEQ multiplex PCR. The sample yields under 150,000 clones, approximately 80% seen once. Material: PBMCs. The V gene is TRBV18, the J gene TRBJ2-1, with 12 bases fitting TRBD2. This receptor was obtained from a woman aged 35 to 49 in good health and CMV-seropositive. The CDR3 bases are TGTGCCAGCTCCGTGGGACTAGCGGGTAACAATGAGCAGTTCTTC. This translates into CASSVGLAGNNEQFF.